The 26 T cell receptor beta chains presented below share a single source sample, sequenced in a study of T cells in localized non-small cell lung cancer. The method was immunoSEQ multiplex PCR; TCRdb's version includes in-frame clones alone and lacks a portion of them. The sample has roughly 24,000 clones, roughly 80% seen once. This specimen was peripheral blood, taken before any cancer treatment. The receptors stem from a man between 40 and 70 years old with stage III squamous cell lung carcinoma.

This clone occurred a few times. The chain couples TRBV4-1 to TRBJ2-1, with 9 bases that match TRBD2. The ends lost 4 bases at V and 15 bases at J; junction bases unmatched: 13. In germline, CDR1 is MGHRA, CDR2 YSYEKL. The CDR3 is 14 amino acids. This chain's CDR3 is CASSPLGGGRALFF. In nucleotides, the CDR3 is TGCGCCAGCAGCCCCCTTGGAGGCGGGAGGGCTCTGTTCTTC.

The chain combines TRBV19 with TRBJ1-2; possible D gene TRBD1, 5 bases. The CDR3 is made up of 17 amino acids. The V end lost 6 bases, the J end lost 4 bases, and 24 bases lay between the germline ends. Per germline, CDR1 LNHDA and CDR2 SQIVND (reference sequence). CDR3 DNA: TGTGCCAGTAGCATGGGGGGACCCCACCCCTACCTCTATGGCTACACCTTC. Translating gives CASSMGGPHPYLYGYTF.

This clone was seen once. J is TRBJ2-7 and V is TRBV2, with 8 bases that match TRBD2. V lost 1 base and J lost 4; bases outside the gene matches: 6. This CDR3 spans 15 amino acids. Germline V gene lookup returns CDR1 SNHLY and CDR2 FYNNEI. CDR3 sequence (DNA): TGTGCCAGCAGTGAAGGTGGACTAGCCCTATACGAGCAGTACTTC. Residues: CASSEGGLALYEQYF.

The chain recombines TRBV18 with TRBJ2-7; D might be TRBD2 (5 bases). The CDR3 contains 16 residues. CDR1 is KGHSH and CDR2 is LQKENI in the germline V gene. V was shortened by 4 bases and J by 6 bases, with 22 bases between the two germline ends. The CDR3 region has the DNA TGTGCCAGCTCACTTCTTACAGCGGTGGGGTCGGCCGAGCAGTACTTC. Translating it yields CASSLLTAVGSAEQYF.

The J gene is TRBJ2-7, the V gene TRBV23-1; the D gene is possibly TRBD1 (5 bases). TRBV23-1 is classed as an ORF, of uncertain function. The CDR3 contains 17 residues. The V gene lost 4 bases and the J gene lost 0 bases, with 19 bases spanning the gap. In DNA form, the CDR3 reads TGCGCCAGCAGTCGTCTAAGGACACGCAACAACTCCTACGAGCAGTACTTC. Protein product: CASSRLRTRNNSYEQYF.

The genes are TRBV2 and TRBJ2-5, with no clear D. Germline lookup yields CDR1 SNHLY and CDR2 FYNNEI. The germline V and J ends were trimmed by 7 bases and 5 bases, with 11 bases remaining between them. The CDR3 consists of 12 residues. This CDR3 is CASNENGETQYF. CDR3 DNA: TGTGCCAGCAACGAGAACGGGGAGACCCAGTACTTC.

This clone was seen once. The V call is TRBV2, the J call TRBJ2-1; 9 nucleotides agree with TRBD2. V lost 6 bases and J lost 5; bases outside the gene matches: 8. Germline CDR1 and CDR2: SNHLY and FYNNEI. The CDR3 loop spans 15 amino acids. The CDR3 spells CASRTGTSRNNEQFF. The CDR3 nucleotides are TGTGCCAGCAGAACCGGGACTAGCCGAAACAATGAGCAGTTCTTC.

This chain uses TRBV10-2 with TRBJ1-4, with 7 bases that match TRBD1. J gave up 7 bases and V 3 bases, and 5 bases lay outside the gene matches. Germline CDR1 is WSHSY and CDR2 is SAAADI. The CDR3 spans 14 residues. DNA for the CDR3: TGCGCCAGCAGTGAACAGGGGCCGAGTGAAAAACTGTTTTTT. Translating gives CASSEQGPSEKLFF.

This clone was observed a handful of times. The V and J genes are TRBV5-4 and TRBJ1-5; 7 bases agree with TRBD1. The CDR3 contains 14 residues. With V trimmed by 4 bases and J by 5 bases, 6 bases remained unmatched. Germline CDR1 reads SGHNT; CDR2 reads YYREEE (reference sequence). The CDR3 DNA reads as TGTGCCAGCAGCCGCGACAGGGCCCATCAGCCCCAGCATTTT. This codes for CASSRDRAHQPQHF. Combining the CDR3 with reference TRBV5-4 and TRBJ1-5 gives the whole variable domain ETGVTQSPTHLIKTRGQQVTLRCSSQSGHNTVSWYQQALGQGPQFIFQYYREEENGRGNFPPRFSGLQFPNYSSELNVNALELDDSALYLCASSRDRAHQPQHFGDGTRLSIL.

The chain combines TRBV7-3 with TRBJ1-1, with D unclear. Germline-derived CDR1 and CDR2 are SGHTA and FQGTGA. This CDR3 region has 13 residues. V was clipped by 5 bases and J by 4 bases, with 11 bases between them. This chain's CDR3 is CASSPFTVTEAFF. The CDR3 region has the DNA TGTGCCAGCAGCCCCTTCACCGTCACTGAAGCTTTCTTT.

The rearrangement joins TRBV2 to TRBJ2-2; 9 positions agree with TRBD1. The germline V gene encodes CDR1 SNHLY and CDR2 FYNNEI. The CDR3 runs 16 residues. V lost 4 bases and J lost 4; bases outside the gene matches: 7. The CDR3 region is CASSAPGQGSTGELFF. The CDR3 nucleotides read TGTGCCAGCAGTGCACCCGGACAGGGGTCCACCGGGGAGCTGTTTTTT.

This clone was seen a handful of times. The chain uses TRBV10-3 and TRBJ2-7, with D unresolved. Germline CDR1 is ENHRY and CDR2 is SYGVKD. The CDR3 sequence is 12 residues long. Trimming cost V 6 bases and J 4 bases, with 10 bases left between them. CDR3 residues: CAISPDFYEQYV. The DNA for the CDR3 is TGTGCCATCAGCCCCGACTTTTACGAGCAGTACGTC.

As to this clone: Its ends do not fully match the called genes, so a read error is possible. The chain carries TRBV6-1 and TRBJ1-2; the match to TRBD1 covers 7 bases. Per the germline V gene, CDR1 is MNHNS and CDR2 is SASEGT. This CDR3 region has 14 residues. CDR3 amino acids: CARSEDRVTYGYTF. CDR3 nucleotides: TGTGCCAGAAGTGAAGACAGGGTAACCTATGGCTACACCTTC.

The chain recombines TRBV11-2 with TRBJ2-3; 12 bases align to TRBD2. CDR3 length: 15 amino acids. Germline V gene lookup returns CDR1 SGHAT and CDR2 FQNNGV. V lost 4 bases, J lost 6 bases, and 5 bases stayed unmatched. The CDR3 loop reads CASSYLAGGPDTQYF. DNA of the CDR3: TGTGCCAGCAGCTATCTAGCGGGAGGGCCGGATACGCAGTATTTT.

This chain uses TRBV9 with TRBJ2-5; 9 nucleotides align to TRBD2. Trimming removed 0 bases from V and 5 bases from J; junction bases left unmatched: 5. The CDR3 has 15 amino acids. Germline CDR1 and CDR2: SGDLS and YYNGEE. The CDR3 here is CASSVDPAGGETQYF. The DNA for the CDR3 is TGTGCCAGCAGCGTAGATCCAGCGGGGGGTGAGACCCAGTACTTC.

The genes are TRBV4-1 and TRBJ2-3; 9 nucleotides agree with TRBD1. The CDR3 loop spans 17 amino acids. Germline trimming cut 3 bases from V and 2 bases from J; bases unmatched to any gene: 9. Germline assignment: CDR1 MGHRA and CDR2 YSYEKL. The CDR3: CASSHLSQGAFTDTQYF. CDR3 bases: TGCGCCAGCAGCCACCTATCACAGGGGGCTTTCACAGATACGCAGTATTTT.

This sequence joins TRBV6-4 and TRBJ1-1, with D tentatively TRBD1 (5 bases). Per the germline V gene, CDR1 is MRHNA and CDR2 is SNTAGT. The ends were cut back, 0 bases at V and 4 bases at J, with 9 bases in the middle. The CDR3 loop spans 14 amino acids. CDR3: CASSDSSRATEAFF. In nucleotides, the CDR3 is TGTGCCAGCAGTGACTCATCCAGGGCCACTGAAGCTTTCTTT.

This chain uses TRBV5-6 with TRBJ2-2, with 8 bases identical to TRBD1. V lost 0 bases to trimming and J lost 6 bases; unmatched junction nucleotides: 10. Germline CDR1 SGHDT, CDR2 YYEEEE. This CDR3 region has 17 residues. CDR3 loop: CASSLGARGRLAGELFF. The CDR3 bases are TGTGCCAGCAGCTTGGGCGCCAGGGGGCGATTAGCCGGGGAGCTGTTTTTT.

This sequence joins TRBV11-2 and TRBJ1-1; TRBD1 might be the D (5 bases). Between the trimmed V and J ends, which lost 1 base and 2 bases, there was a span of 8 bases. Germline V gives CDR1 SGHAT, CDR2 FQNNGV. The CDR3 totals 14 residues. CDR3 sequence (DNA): TGTGCCAGCAGCTTAGGTGGGGCCAACACTGAAGCTTTCTTT. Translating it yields CASSLGGANTEAFF.

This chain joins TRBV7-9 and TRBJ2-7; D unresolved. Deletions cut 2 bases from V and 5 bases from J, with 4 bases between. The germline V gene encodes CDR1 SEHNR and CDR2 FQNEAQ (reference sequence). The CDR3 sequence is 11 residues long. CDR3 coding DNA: TGTGCCAGCAGCTTAAGGGACGAGCAGTACTTC. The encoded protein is CASSLRDEQYF.

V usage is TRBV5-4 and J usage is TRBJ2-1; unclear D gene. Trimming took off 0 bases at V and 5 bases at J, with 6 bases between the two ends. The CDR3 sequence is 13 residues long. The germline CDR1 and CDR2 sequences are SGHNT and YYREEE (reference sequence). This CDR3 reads CASSLEDHNEQFF. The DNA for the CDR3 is TGTGCCAGCAGCTTGGAAGACCACAATGAGCAGTTCTTC.

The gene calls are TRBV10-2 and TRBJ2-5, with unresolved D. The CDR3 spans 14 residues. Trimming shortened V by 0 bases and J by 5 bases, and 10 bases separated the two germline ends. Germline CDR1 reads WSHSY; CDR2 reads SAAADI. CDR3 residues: CASSESRLRETQYF. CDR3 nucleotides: TGCGCCAGCAGTGAGTCGAGGCTTAGGGAGACCCAGTACTTC.

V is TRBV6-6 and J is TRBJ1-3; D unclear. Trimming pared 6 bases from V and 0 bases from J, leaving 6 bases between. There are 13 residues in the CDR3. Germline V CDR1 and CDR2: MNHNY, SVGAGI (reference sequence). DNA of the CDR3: TGTGCCAGCAGGAAAGACTCTGGAAACACCATATATTTT. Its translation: CASRKDSGNTIYF.

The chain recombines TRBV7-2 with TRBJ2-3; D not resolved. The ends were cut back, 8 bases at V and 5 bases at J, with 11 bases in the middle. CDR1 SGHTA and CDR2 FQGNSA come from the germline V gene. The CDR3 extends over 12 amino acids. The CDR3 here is CASGSYGDTQYF. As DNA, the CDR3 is TGTGCCAGCGGTTCCTATGGAGATACGCAGTATTTT. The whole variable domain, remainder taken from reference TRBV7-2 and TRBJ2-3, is GAGVSQSPSNKVTEKGKDVELRCDPISGHTALYWYRQSLGQGLEFLIYFQGNSAPDKSGLPSDRFSAERTGGSVSTLTIQRTQQEDSAVYLCASGSYGDTQYFGPGTRLTVL.

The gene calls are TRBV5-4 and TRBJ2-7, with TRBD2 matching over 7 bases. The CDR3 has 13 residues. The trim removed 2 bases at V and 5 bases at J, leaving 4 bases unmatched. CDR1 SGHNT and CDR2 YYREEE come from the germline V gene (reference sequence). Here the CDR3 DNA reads TGTGCCAGCAGCTTCCGGGGGGAGGACGAGCAGTACGTC. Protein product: CASSFRGEDEQYV.

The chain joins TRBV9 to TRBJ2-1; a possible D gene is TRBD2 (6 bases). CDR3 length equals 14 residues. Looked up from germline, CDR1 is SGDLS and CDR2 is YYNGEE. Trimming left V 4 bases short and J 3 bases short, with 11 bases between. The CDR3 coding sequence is TGTGCCAGCAGCCCCCGCGGGGACTACAATGAGCAGTTCTTC. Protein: CASSPRGDYNEQFF.